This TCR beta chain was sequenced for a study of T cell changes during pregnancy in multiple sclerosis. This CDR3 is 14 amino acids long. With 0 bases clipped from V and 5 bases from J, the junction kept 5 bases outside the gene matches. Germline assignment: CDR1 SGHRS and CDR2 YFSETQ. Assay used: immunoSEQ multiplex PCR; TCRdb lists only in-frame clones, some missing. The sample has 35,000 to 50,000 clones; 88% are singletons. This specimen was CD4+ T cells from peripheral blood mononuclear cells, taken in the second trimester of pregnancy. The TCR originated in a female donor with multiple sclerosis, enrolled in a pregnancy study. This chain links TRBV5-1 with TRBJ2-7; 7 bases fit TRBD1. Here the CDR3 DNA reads TGCGCCAGCAGCTTGGGACAGGGCTACAACGAGCAGTACTTC. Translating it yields CASSLGQGYNEQYF.